The clone carrying this T cell receptor beta chain was detected ten times or more. Its target is not known. This specimen belongs to a study of T cells in Graves' hyperthyroidism and ophthalmopathy. The CDR3 contains 15 residues. The germline V gene encodes CDR1 SNHLY and CDR2 FYNNEI. V dropped 4 bases and J dropped 4; count of bases not matched to a gene: 1. RNA transcripts served as the template for amplifying TCR beta CDR3 regions. The HTBI primer set served for first-round RT-PCR of the TCR CDR3. In TCRdb, the multiplex PCR reads were re-called with MiXCR into one record per CDR3 protein. The table lists about 400,000 distinct CDR3 sequences, more than 12% of them singletons. Study findings and constraints: Ophthalmopathy onset followed model prediction by a median approximately 7 months.

These patients, aged 18 to 65, had recently diagnosed hyperthyroidism lasting under 2 months. The chain employs TRBV2 and TRBJ2-1, with 13 bases matching TRBD2. Sequencing input: blood. The sequence was obtained from a woman aged 30 to 39 with Graves' hyperthyroidism. The CDR3: CASSGGLAGYNEQFF. The CDR3 bases are TGTGCCAGCAGTGGGGGACTAGCGGGGTACAATGAGCAGTTCTTC.